This passage covers 25 T cell receptor beta chains from one sample sequenced in a study of identical twins. A single record per CDR3 protein comes from TCRdb applying MiXCR to the 5' RACE reads. The sample shows 1.5 million to 2 million distinct CDR3 sequences, more than 30% of them seen only once. The sequencing sample was made of cord blood. The receptor set was obtained from a newborn girl in good health.

The V and J genes are TRBV20-1 and TRBJ2-1; 7 nucleotides align to TRBD2. V was pared by 0 bases and J by 5 bases, with 10 bases of the junction left unmatched. Germline V gives CDR1 DFQATT, CDR2 SNEGSKA (reference sequence). The CDR3 contains 16 residues. CDR3 coding DNA: TGCAGTGCTAGAGATCGCCCTAGCGGTGGACACAATGAGCAGTTCTTC. Amino acids: CSARDRPSGGHNEQFF.

The chain employs TRBV20-1 and TRBJ2-7, with D possibly being TRBD2 (6 bases). V dropped 3 bases and J dropped 3 bases, with 9 bases sitting between them. Germline V gene lookup returns CDR1 DFQATT and CDR2 SNEGSKA (reference sequence). The CDR3 loop spans 12 amino acids. CDR3 DNA: TGCAGTGCTAGGGGACTTCACTACGAGCAGTACTTC. As protein: CSARGLHYEQYF.

This clonotype was seen a few times. This chain uses TRBV5-1 with TRBJ2-1; D remains ambiguous. Germline-derived CDR1 and CDR2 are SGHRS and YFSETQ. The CDR3 extends over 13 amino acids. Trimming left V 3 bases short and J 7 bases short, with 11 bases between. As DNA, the CDR3 is TGCGCCAGCAGCTGGGGTCTTGGGAATGAGCAGTTCTTC. Amino acid sequence: CASSWGLGNEQFF.

This clonotype was seen a handful of times. The genes are TRBV6-2 or TRBV6-3 and TRBJ2-1; 11 positions agree with TRBD2. CDR3 length: 17 amino acids. The germline CDR1 and CDR2 sequences are MNHEY and SVGEGT. After removal of 4 bases from V and 6 bases from J, the junction contained 11 bases not matched to a gene. CDR3 region: CASSSERLAGWGNEQFF. CDR3 coding DNA: TGTGCCAGCAGTTCCGAACGACTAGCGGGGTGGGGCAATGAGCAGTTCTTC.

Turning to this clonotype: An end of the junction does not agree with germline; a read error may underlie this. The V and J genes are TRBV29-1 and TRBJ2-3; 10 bases are shared with TRBD2. CDR3 size: 19 residues. Germline V CDR1 and CDR2: SQVTM, ANQGSEA. The DNA for the CDR3 is TGCAGCGTTGGTTTTAGTGGGCTAGCGGGGGTATCTAGCACAGGTACGCAGTATTTT. Translation: CSVGFSGLAGVSSTGTQYF.

The sample holds a few counts of this clonotype. This chain links TRBV9 with TRBJ2-1; 7 nucleotides line up with TRBD1. The CDR3 length is 15 residues. Germline V gene sequence: CDR1 SGDLS, CDR2 YYNGEE. V shed 3 bases and J 2 bases; nucleotides not matched to a gene: 5. CDR3 coding DNA: TGTGCCAGCAGCGCCCGACAGGGAACCTACAATGAGCAGTTCTTC. Translating gives CASSARQGTYNEQFF.

V usage is TRBV20-1 and J usage is TRBJ1-3; D not resolved. V dropped 0 bases and J dropped 0 bases, with 9 bases sitting between them. Germline assignment: CDR1 DFQATT and CDR2 SNEGSKA (reference sequence). The CDR3 is 15 residues long. CDR3 in DNA: TGCAGTGCTAGAGATTCGGCGCTCTCTGGAAACACCATATATTTT. Translating gives CSARDSALSGNTIYF.

This clonotype was counted between two and nine times. The chain recombines TRBV20-1 with TRBJ2-1; the match to TRBD2 covers 9 bases. Per germline, CDR1 DFQATT and CDR2 SNEGSKA (reference sequence). This CDR3 is built from 15 residues. V dropped 6 bases and J dropped 5; count of bases not matched to a gene: 11. CDR3 sequence reads: CSAPRFSGGDNEQFF. DNA for the CDR3: TGCAGTGCCCCCCGTTTTAGCGGGGGAGACAATGAGCAGTTCTTC.

The V call is TRBV7-9, the J call TRBJ2-5; 10 nucleotides align to TRBD2. The CDR3 has 16 amino acids. Germline assignment: CDR1 SEHNR and CDR2 FQNEAQ (reference sequence). Trimming at V came to 1 base and at J to 11 bases, leaving 13 bases not matched to a gene. The CDR3 coding sequence is TGTGCCAGCAGCTTAGGAGGACTAGCGGTCCCGACTGAGCAGTACTTC. This codes for CASSLGGLAVPTEQYF.

This clonotype has more than one count but fewer than ten. This chain links TRBV4-2 with TRBJ2-3, with D perhaps matching TRBD1 or TRBD2 (5 bases each). Germline CDR1 LGHNA, CDR2 YNFKEQ. This CDR3 comprises 16 residues. V lost 3 bases and J 0 bases, leaving 13 bases between the germline ends. The CDR3 region is CASSHKGTFSTDTQYF. The CDR3 DNA is TGTGCCAGCAGCCACAAAGGGACGTTTAGCACAGATACGCAGTATTTT.

The V call is TRBV20-1, the J call TRBJ2-1; D gene uncertain. CDR3 length: 13 amino acids. The germline V gene has CDR1 DFQATT and CDR2 SNEGSKA (reference sequence). V lost 0 bases and J 4 bases, leaving 7 bases between the germline ends. CDR3 coding DNA: TGCAGTGCTAGAGAGGTGCGGTACAATGAGCAGTTCTTC. It is translated as CSAREVRYNEQFF.

The chain carries TRBV9 and TRBJ2-1, with 9 bases aligning to TRBD2. Germline V gene sequence: CDR1 SGDLS, CDR2 YYNGEE. Trimming took 3 bases from V and 2 from J; bases not matched to a gene: 6. This CDR3 region has 16 residues. The CDR3 DNA follows: TGTGCCAGCAGCGCAGCTGGCGGGAGGGCCTACAATGAGCAGTTCTTC. Residues: CASSAAGGRAYNEQFF.

The rearrangement joins TRBV20-1 to TRBJ2-7, with 9 positions matching TRBD1. Germline V CDR1 and CDR2: DFQATT, SNEGSKA (reference sequence). Losses at the gene ends were 1 base for V and 3 bases for J; bases not matched to a gene: 7. This CDR3 spans 15 amino acids. The CDR3 region has the DNA TGCAGTGCTAGAGTCGCGGGACAGGGTAGCTACGAGCAGTACTTC. Protein sequence: CSARVAGQGSYEQYF.

The CDR3, as DNA: TGCAGTGCTTTGACCGACAGGATGTACGAGCAGTACTTC. Protein product: CSALTDRMYEQYF. The V gene is TRBV20-1, the J gene TRBJ2-7; D might be TRBD1 (6 bases). The CDR3 extends over 13 amino acids. V shed 5 bases and J shed 4 bases, with 15 bases lying between them. Looked up from germline, CDR1 is DFQATT and CDR2 is SNEGSKA (reference sequence).

This clonotype was seen repeatedly, ten times or more. The V and J genes are TRBV12-3 or TRBV12-4 and TRBJ2-4, with D perhaps matching TRBD1 (7 bases). This CDR3 is built from 14 residues. Deletions cut 1 base from V and 7 bases from J, with 11 bases between. The CDR3 DNA reads TGTGCCAGCAGTTTAGTAGCAGGGGGGAACATTCAGTACTTC. Protein sequence: CASSLVAGGNIQYF.

The V call is TRBV2, the J call TRBJ2-7, with TRBD2 identical over 8 bases. The CDR3 contains 15 residues. The V and J ends lost 4 bases and 5 bases, in that order; junction bases with no gene match: 10. Germline CDR1 SNHLY, CDR2 FYNNEI. CDR3 amino acids: CASSATGTRYDEQYF. CDR3 nucleotide sequence: TGTGCCAGCAGTGCGACCGGGACTAGATACGACGAGCAGTACTTC.

This clonotype was counted a single time. The chain carries TRBV20-1 and TRBJ2-7; TRBD2 aligns across 11 bases. Per the germline V gene, CDR1 is DFQATT and CDR2 is SNEGSKA (reference sequence). After removal of 6 bases from V and 1 base from J, the junction contained 11 bases not matched to a gene. The CDR3 is 16 residues long. The chain's CDR3 is CSATQGRLAGSYEQYF. CDR3 coding DNA: TGCAGTGCCACCCAGGGGCGACTAGCGGGATCCTACGAGCAGTACTTC.

The chain recombines TRBV9 with TRBJ2-1; no reliable D call. Germline V gene data show CDR1 as SGDLS and CDR2 as YYNGEE. Trimming left V 4 bases short and J 8 bases short, with 25 bases between. This CDR3 is built from 17 residues. Here the CDR3 reads CASSPPSPGWAVDEQFF. CDR3 sequence (DNA): TGTGCCAGCAGCCCCCCCTCCCCGGGTTGGGCCGTAGATGAGCAGTTCTTC. Drawing the rest from reference TRBV9 and TRBJ2-1, the complete variable domain is DSGVTQTPKHLITATGQRVTLRCSPRSGDLSVYWYQQSLDQGLQFLIQYYNGEERAKGNILERFSAQQFPDLHSELNLSSLELGDSALYFCASSPPSPGWAVDEQFFGPGTRLTVL.

The rearrangement uses TRBV7-9 and TRBJ2-5; D unclear. This CDR3 has 14 amino acids. V lost 2 bases to trimming and J lost 5 bases, with 12 bases between them. Germline values: CDR1 SEHNR, CDR2 FQNEAQ (reference sequence). As DNA, the CDR3 is TGTGCCAGCAGCTTATCGGAGTCATGGGAGACCCAGTACTTC. Residues: CASSLSESWETQYF.

The rearrangement joins TRBV3-1 to TRBJ1-1, with D possibly matching TRBD1 (5 bases). The CDR3 sequence is 15 residues long. The V end lost 1 base, the J end lost 5 bases, and 14 bases lay between the germline ends. Per the germline V gene, CDR1 is LGHDT and CDR2 is YNNKEL (reference sequence). The CDR3 protein is CASSQAPRGGTEAFF. The CDR3 nucleotides are TGTGCCAGCAGCCAAGCCCCCCGCGGGGGAACTGAAGCTTTCTTT.

This clonotype has more than one count but fewer than ten. The chain recombines TRBV7-9 with TRBJ2-3, with D perhaps TRBD1 (6 bases). V was trimmed by 0 bases and J by 2 bases, leaving 15 bases between them. Germline CDR1 SEHNR, CDR2 FQNEAQ (reference sequence). This CDR3 has 17 amino acids. CDR3 sequence reads: CASSLASSQGYTDTQYF. Here the CDR3 DNA reads TGTGCCAGCAGCTTAGCGTCTAGCCAGGGGTACACAGATACGCAGTATTTT.

This clonotype was seen a few times. This chain connects TRBV7-9 to TRBJ2-1; 7 bases fit TRBD2. The V and J ends lost 2 bases and 0 bases, in that order; junction bases with no gene match: 4. Germline V gene sequence: CDR1 SEHNR, CDR2 FQNEAQ (reference sequence). This CDR3 is built from 16 residues. CDR3 region: CASSLKRDPSYNEQFF. CDR3 sequence (DNA): TGTGCCAGCAGCTTAAAGCGGGACCCCTCCTACAATGAGCAGTTCTTC.

This clonotype was counted a few times. V usage is TRBV9 and J usage is TRBJ1-1; 8 positions match TRBD1. CDR3 length equals 16 residues. V gave up 0 bases and J gave up 6 bases; unmatched junction bases: 10. In germline, CDR1 is SGDLS, CDR2 YYNGEE. CDR3 in DNA: TGTGCCAGCAGCGTAGGGGGACAGGCCGGTTGGCCTGAAGCTTTCTTT. It is translated as CASSVGGQAGWPEAFF.

This clonotype was found a few times. J is TRBJ2-3 and V is TRBV6-2 or TRBV6-3, with 9 positions matching TRBD2. Germline V lookup: CDR1 MNHEY, CDR2 SVGEGT. Trimming cost V 2 bases and J 4 bases; bases outside gene matches: 4. CDR3 size: 15 residues. CDR3 region: CASSYGGGASDTQYF. The CDR3 nucleotides are TGTGCCAGCAGTTACGGCGGGGGGGCGTCAGATACGCAGTATTTT.

The chain combines TRBV12-3 or TRBV12-4 with TRBJ2-3; D may match TRBD1 or TRBD2 (5 bases each). CDR3 size: 16 residues. Trimming left V 5 bases short and J 2 bases short, with 17 bases between. In DNA form, the CDR3 reads TGTGCCAGCAGTCTTCCGGGACGAGACTACACAGATACGCAGTATTTT. It yields the protein CASSLPGRDYTDTQYF.